The entry below gives a single T cell receptor (beta chain) sequence along with its context. Recruitment covered over 20 US areas and drew participants whose ages spanned roughly 18 to 95 years. Symptom resolution, clearance, or two negative PCRs marked donors in Cohort 3 as recovered. The record originates from a study of blood T cell repertoires in COVID-19. The overall study: Nucleic acid was either cDNA or gDNA, and it came from T cells, B-cell-depleted T cells, or PBMCs.

The germline V gene has CDR1 SNHLY and CDR2 FYNNEI. This CDR3 contains 14 residues. With 4 bases removed from V and 0 bases from J, the gap between germline ends came to 9 bases. Sequencing was performed with immunoSEQ multiplex PCR; in TCRdb, only in-frame clones are kept and a portion is missing. Counted here are hundreds of thousands of clones, 70% to 90% occurring once; the ten biggest clones make up 6.5% to 8.5%. The source is a woman in her sixties or seventies who had recovered from COVID-19. Sequencing input: PBMCs or T cells enriched from blood (not recorded which). The gene calls are TRBV2 and TRBJ1-2; TRBD1 is a possible D gene (5 bases). CDR3 protein: CASSGAGANYGYTF. CDR3 coding DNA: TGTGCCAGCAGTGGGGCGGGGGCTAACTATGGCTACACCTTC.